Listed below are T cell receptor beta chains from one sample, sequenced in a study of regulatory T cells in long-lasting Graves disease. In TCRdb, the multiplex PCR reads were re-called with MiXCR into one record per CDR3 protein. The profile shows hundreds of thousands of distinct CDR3 sequences, around a fifth of them singletons. Sequenced material: peripheral blood mononuclear cells (PBMCs), taken when the disease was refractory, from a patient treated with antithyroid drugs. The source is a female donor with Graves disease. The CDR3 runs from the conserved cysteine through the conserved F or W. The order of the fields is CDR3 length, V gene, CDR3 protein.

>16|TRBV19
CASSIMRRGGTGELFF
>14|TRBV28
CASSEPGSNQPQHF
>16|TRBV6-1
CASRGQGNDGSYEQYF
>17|TRBV11-2
CASSLTSSAVSYNEQFF
>14|TRBV7-3
CASSLEPGSREAFF
>13|TRBV10-3
CATLTELNTEAFF
>15|TRBV28
CASSPTGWDNSPLHF
>17|TRBV12-3/TRBV12-4
CASSQDGGYLSGNTIYF
>15|TRBV7-2
CTSSLAPGLDSPLHF
>15|TRBV28
CASSGGTVPPYGYTF
>14|TRBV19
CASSRTRDNQPQHF
>15|TRBV6-1
CASSGQGGGNEKLFF
>12|TRBV7-9
CASSSTNSPLHF
>16|TRBV20-1
CSARDDEQGLWTEAFF
>14|TRBV11-3
CASTPSGRANEQYF
>15|TRBV2
CASSRQESGANVLTF
>15|TRBV29-1
CSVETGGDGDTEAFF
>15|TRBV20-1
CSALLDRGLPTEAFF
>17|TRBV28
CASSFSGLRTMSTEAFF
>12|TRBV20-1
CSAWDRHSTQYF
>11|TRBV29-1
CTTKDNYGYTF
>16|TRBV30
CAWSVRLKRDSHGYTF
>18|TRBV4-3
CASSARDRTGIYNSPLHF
>14|TRBV10-3
CAISRGTKPYEQYF
>15|TRBV3-1
CASSRGLAGVYEQYF
>14|TRBV19
CASSPRDSNQPQHF
>14|TRBV24-1
CATSDTGTSVGYTF
>13|TRBV6-1
CASSGTGFYEQFF
>15|TRBV20-1
CSASGGGPRNTEAFF
>15|TRBV7-2
CASSVRGQTNEKLFF
>14|TRBV7-8
CASSRGQEGLEAFF
>15|TRBV6-2/TRBV6-3
CASRNPGQGLHEQFF
>13|TRBV25-1
CASRKTGRHGYTF
>13|TRBV20-1
CSARLAGDREQYF
>14|TRBV28
CARNRDLHTDTQYF
>13|TRBV19
CASSRSRDYEQYF
>16|TRBV3-1
CASSQDHQVSNYGYTF
>14|TRBV7-2
CASSFEEFDTEAFF
>11|TRBV30
CAWPGAGELFF
>12|TRBV6-1
CATRGVNTEAFF
>12|TRBV18
CASSLTDGGVTF
>13|TRBV15
CATSRGDSQPQHF
>14|TRBV30
CAWSVGQINQPQHF
>14|TRBV3-1
CASSQFAGSTEAFF
>15|TRBV19
CASSTGQLSNQPQHF
>15|TRBV6-5
CASSYSKGRAYEQYF
>14|TRBV11-2
CASSLSGKSYEQYF
>14|TRBV6-4
CASSPERGNYGYTF
>17|TRBV14
CASSLAPGRVAGTEAFF
>14|TRBV12-3/TRBV12-4
CASSYGAGNTEAFF
>14|TRBV15
CATSRDPTGETQYF